This T cell receptor (beta chain) was sequenced in a study of Tregs in tolerant kidney transplant recipients. Study findings and constraints: Activated donor B cell expansion appeared to reveal the most relevant donor-specific TCRbeta repertoire. Tolerant patients' donor-specific Tregs expanded beyond overall Tregs, suggesting antigen-driven growth.

Germline CDR1 and CDR2: SGHRS and YFSETQ. Between the trimmed V and J ends, which lost 0 bases and 3 bases, there was a span of 7 bases. This CDR3 region has 14 residues. The table came from immunoSEQ multiplex PCR; TCRdb's copy has only in-frame clones and leaves some out. This sample carries about 110,000 clones, 90% of them seen once, and the ten largest clones take nearly 0.35%. With respect to this clone: Antigen: not known.

The source material was CD4+ T cells from blood, sampled before the transplant. The chain joins TRBV5-1 to TRBJ2-1; a possible D gene is TRBD2 (5 bases). The source is a human donor who received a combined kidney and bone marrow transplant. Written as DNA, the CDR3 is TGCGCCAGCAGCTTGGGTCGGGACTACAATGAGCAGTTCTTC. This encodes CASSLGRDYNEQFF.